Each of the 31 T cell receptor beta chains below was sequenced from the same sample in a study of T cell responses to AZD1222 COVID-19 vaccine. The data were produced by immunoSEQ multiplex PCR, yet TCRdb's version contains in-frame clones alone and is incomplete. The sample consists of 95,000 to 150,000 clones, around 85% of them appearing once. The sequencing used peripheral blood, collected 28 days after the second AZD1222 dose. The receptors come from an adult who received the AZD1222 COVID-19 vaccine.

CDR3 loop: CATSRDRHGPTNEKLFF. The CDR3 DNA sequence: TGTGCCACCAGCAGGGATCGCCACGGACCAACTAATGAAAAACTGTTTTTT. The rearrangement joins TRBV15 to TRBJ1-4; no reliable D call. Germline-derived CDR1 and CDR2 are LNHNV and YYDKDF (reference sequence). The CDR3 contains 17 residues. Trimming cost V 3 bases and J 0 bases, with 14 bases left between them.

The CDR3 DNA sequence: TGTGCCAGCAGTTACGTCCAGGGGGCTGGGGCCAACGTCCTGACTTTC. Translating gives CASSYVQGAGANVLTF. This chain uses TRBV6-5 with TRBJ2-6; 7 nucleotides agree with TRBD1. Germline assignment: CDR1 MNHEY and CDR2 SVGAGI. V dropped 2 bases and J dropped 2; count of bases not matched to a gene: 3. The CDR3 runs 16 residues.

The J gene is TRBJ1-1, the V gene TRBV5-1; D not resolved. CDR3 size: 15 residues. V was shortened by 6 bases and J by 4 bases, with 19 bases between the two germline ends. Germline V gene sequence: CDR1 SGHRS, CDR2 YFSETQ. The CDR3 here is CASTASGVGSTEAFF. CDR3 bases: TGCGCCAGCACGGCCTCCGGGGTCGGCTCCACTGAAGCTTTCTTT.

The gene calls are TRBV14 and TRBJ2-7; D may correspond to TRBD1 or TRBD2 (5 bases each). This CDR3 has 15 amino acids. The V and J ends lost 4 bases and 6 bases respectively, with 19 bases between them. CDR1 is SGHDN and CDR2 is FVKESK in the germline V gene. The CDR3 DNA reads TGTGCCAGCAGCCTCCAGGACCGATGGGGGAGCGAGCAGTACTTC. Residues: CASSLQDRWGSEQYF.

The rearrangement joins TRBV10-3 to TRBJ2-7; perhaps TRBD2 as D (5 bases). The CDR3 has 15 amino acids. Germline loops: CDR1 ENHRY, CDR2 SYGVKD. V lost 4 bases and J lost 5, with 18 bases in between. The CDR3 is CAISGFGSGPNEQYF. The CDR3 coding sequence is TGTGCCATCAGTGGTTTTGGGAGCGGTCCCAACGAGCAGTACTTC.

The chain couples TRBV5-1 to TRBJ2-6; D unclear. The CDR3 extends over 15 amino acids. Germline V gene data show CDR1 as SGHRS and CDR2 as YFSETQ. Trimming removed 6 bases from V and 4 bases from J, with 14 bases in between. The CDR3 loop reads CASTDAVHGANVLTF. The CDR3 nucleotides are TGCGCCAGCACTGACGCGGTCCACGGGGCCAACGTCCTGACTTTC. Complete variable domain (other parts from reference TRBV5-1 and TRBJ2-6): KAGVTQTPRYLIKTRGQQVTLSCSPISGHRSVSWYQQTPGQGLQFLFEYFSETQRNKGNFPGRFSGRQFSNSRSEMNVSTLELGDSALYLCASTDAVHGANVLTFGAGSRLTVL.

The DNA for the CDR3 is TGTGCCAGCAGCTTACAGGGGGACCGCACTGAAGCTTTCTTT. It specifies CASSLQGDRTEAFF. The V gene is TRBV5-4, the J gene TRBJ1-1; 8 bases agree with TRBD1. From germline, CDR1 is SGHNT and CDR2 YYREEE (reference sequence). The trim removed 2 bases at V and 4 bases at J, leaving 4 bases unmatched. The CDR3 consists of 14 residues.

The genes are TRBV7-8 and TRBJ1-1; no clear D gene. With 2 bases removed from V and 7 bases from J, the gap between germline ends came to 8 bases. CDR1 is SGHVS and CDR2 is FQNEAQ in the germline V gene. The CDR3 has 12 residues. CDR3 loop: CASSLFGDEAFF. CDR3 sequence (DNA): TGTGCCAGCAGCTTATTTGGAGATGAAGCTTTCTTT.

The chain combines TRBV5-3 with TRBJ1-5; possible D gene TRBD1, 6 bases. TRBV5-3 is marked as an open reading frame, function uncertain. This CDR3 has 15 residues. V was trimmed by 2 bases and J by 1 base, leaving 10 bases between them. The CDR3, as DNA: TGTGCCAGAAGCTTAGACAGGTGGAGCAATCAGCCCCAGCATTTT. It translates to CARSLDRWSNQPQHF.

This chain joins TRBV7-9 and TRBJ1-1; D gene unclear. V lost 1 base and J lost 4, with 13 bases in between. Germline CDR1 reads SEHNR; CDR2 reads FQNEAQ (reference sequence). The CDR3 has 15 residues. CDR3 residues: CASSLGRGLSTEAFF. The CDR3 DNA sequence: TGTGCCAGCAGCTTAGGGCGAGGGCTTAGCACTGAAGCTTTCTTT. The full variable domain, its missing parts supplied by reference TRBV7-9 and TRBJ1-1, is DTGVSQNPRHKITKRGQNVTFRCDPISEHNRLYWYRQTLGQGPEFLTYFQNEAQLEKSRLLSDRFSAERPKGSFSTLEIQRTEQGDSAMYLCASSLGRGLSTEAFFGQGTRLTVV.

This chain connects TRBV5-1 to TRBJ1-5; possibly TRBD1 for D (5 bases). V lost 4 bases and J 4 bases, leaving 18 bases between the germline ends. Per the germline V gene, CDR1 is SGHRS and CDR2 is YFSETQ. This CDR3 is built from 16 residues. Here the CDR3 reads CASSPGSGTRNQPQHF. CDR3 in DNA: TGCGCCAGCAGCCCGGGCTCCGGGACGCGAAATCAGCCCCAGCATTTT. Full variable domain (outside the CDR3, taken from reference TRBV5-1 and TRBJ1-5): KAGVTQTPRYLIKTRGQQVTLSCSPISGHRSVSWYQQTPGQGLQFLFEYFSETQRNKGNFPGRFSGRQFSNSRSEMNVSTLELGDSALYLCASSPGSGTRNQPQHFGDGTRLSIL.

This chain links TRBV5-1 with TRBJ2-1; 7 bases are a match to TRBD2. Germline V gene data show CDR1 as SGHRS and CDR2 as YFSETQ. With 3 bases clipped from V and 9 bases from J, the junction kept 21 bases outside the gene matches. This CDR3 is built from 18 residues. CDR3 in DNA: TGCGCCAGCAGCTCCTCTCCCCAGGGCGGGGGAAATATTTTTGAGCAGTTCTTC. Protein: CASSSSPQGGGNIFEQFF.

This clone was seen a few times. This chain links TRBV5-5 with TRBJ2-7, with D unclear. The V end lost 5 bases, the J end lost 1 base, and 19 bases lay between the germline ends. Germline-derived CDR1 and CDR2 are SGHKS and YYEKEE (reference sequence). There are 16 residues in the CDR3. This CDR3 reads CASSWVKATRSYEQYF. DNA for the CDR3: TGTGCCAGCAGTTGGGTGAAGGCAACCCGGTCCTACGAGCAGTACTTC.

This clone came up once. The chain uses TRBV5-6 and TRBJ2-1, with D perhaps TRBD1 or TRBD2 (5 bases each). V lost 0 bases and J lost 4, with 14 bases in between. Per germline, CDR1 SGHDT and CDR2 YYEEEE. The CDR3 spans 16 residues. The CDR3: CASSLGGTTYYNEQFF. Written as DNA, the CDR3 is TGTGCCAGCAGCTTGGGAGGGACGACCTATTACAATGAGCAGTTCTTC.

The chain employs TRBV5-5 and TRBJ1-2; a possible D gene is TRBD1 (6 bases). This CDR3 is built from 13 residues. The V and J ends lost 4 bases and 3 bases respectively, with 10 bases between them. Germline V gives CDR1 SGHKS, CDR2 YYEKEE (reference sequence). The CDR3 DNA is TGTGCCAGCAGCGAAAGACAGGACTATGGCTACACCTTC. This gives the protein CASSERQDYGYTF.

The CDR3 coding sequence is TGTGCCAGCAGTTACATCGGGACAGAGACCGGGGAGCTGTTTTTT. It is translated as CASSYIGTETGELFF. The genes are TRBV6-5 and TRBJ2-2; TRBD1 matches 7 bases. The J segment lost 5 bases and the V segment lost 2 bases, leaving 5 bases of the junction unmatched. Per the germline V gene, CDR1 is MNHEY and CDR2 is SVGAGI. The CDR3 consists of 15 residues.

This clone showed up just once. This sequence joins TRBV27 and TRBJ1-2; TRBD1 aligns across 7 bases. V was pared by 5 bases and J by 6 bases, with 15 bases of the junction left unmatched. CDR3 size: 16 residues. The germline CDR1 and CDR2 sequences are MNHEY and SMNVEV (reference sequence). DNA of the CDR3: TGTGCCAGCAGTCCCGGGGGCTACAGGGGTTCGAATGGCTACACCTTC. Its translation: CASSPGGYRGSNGYTF.

V gene TRBV29-1 combines with J gene TRBJ1-3, with D unresolved. Germline CDR1 is SQVTM and CDR2 is ANQGSEA. V lost 6 bases to trimming and J lost 0 bases, with 9 bases between them. The CDR3 totals 13 residues. Written as DNA, the CDR3 is TGCAGCGTAAGAAAGAACTCTGGAAACACCATATATTTT. This translates into CSVRKNSGNTIYF.

V gene TRBV4-1 combines with J gene TRBJ1-1, with 8 bases aligning to TRBD1. The J segment lost 4 bases and the V segment lost 4 bases, leaving 8 bases of the junction unmatched. CDR3 size: 15 residues. Germline V gene data show CDR1 as MGHRA and CDR2 as YSYEKL. The CDR3 DNA sequence: TGCGCCAGCAGCCCAGGACAGGGCAGGGGCACTGAAGCTTTCTTT. Translated: CASSPGQGRGTEAFF.

This clone appeared a few times. V and J are TRBV15 and TRBJ1-3; unclear D gene. Trimming left V 1 base short and J 8 bases short, with 15 bases between. This CDR3 region has 15 residues. The germline CDR1 and CDR2 sequences are LNHNV and YYDKDF (reference sequence). As DNA, the CDR3 is TGTGCCACCAGCAGAGGTCTCATAGGGTCCGACACCATATATTTT. It encodes CATSRGLIGSDTIYF.

The rearrangement uses TRBV19 and TRBJ1-5; D gene ambiguous. The CDR3 covers 13 residues. V was pared by 3 bases and J by 6 bases, with 9 bases between. Germline V lookup: CDR1 LNHDA, CDR2 SQIVND (reference sequence). The CDR3 is CASSMGRVQPQHF. CDR3 bases: TGTGCCAGTAGTATGGGTAGGGTTCAGCCCCAGCATTTT.

This chain uses TRBV18 with TRBJ1-1; D might be TRBD1 (6 bases). CDR1 and CDR2 from the germline V gene are KGHSH and LQKENI. V was clipped by 3 bases and J by 6 bases, with 14 bases between them. The CDR3 covers 14 residues. CDR3 nucleotide sequence: TGTGCCAGCTCACCTACCGTACAGGGCCCTGAAGCTTTCTTT. Translation gives CASSPTVQGPEAFF.

The chain recombines TRBV28 with TRBJ2-1; TRBD2 might be the D (6 bases). V was shortened by 3 bases and J by 0 bases, with 12 bases between the two germline ends. Germline CDR1 MDHEN, CDR2 SYDVKM. CDR3 size: 16 residues. CDR3: CASSLGGLNSYNEQFF. The CDR3 nucleotides read TGTGCCAGCAGTTTGGGGGGTCTTAACTCCTACAATGAGCAGTTCTTC.

This chain uses TRBV30 with TRBJ1-3; a possible D gene is TRBD1 (5 bases). The V end lost 2 bases, the J end lost 0 bases, and 17 bases lay between the germline ends. The CDR3 spans 17 residues. CDR1 is GTSNPN and CDR2 is SVGIG in the germline V gene (reference sequence). The CDR3 here is CAWSPRQKLSSGNTIYF. The CDR3 DNA follows: TGTGCCTGGAGTCCCCGACAGAAACTCAGCTCTGGAAACACCATATATTTT. The full variable domain, its missing parts supplied by reference TRBV30 and TRBJ1-3, is SQTIHQWPATLVQPVGSPLSLECTVEGTSNPNLYWYRQAAGRGLQLLFYSVGIGQISSEVPQNLSASRPQDRQFILSSKKLLLSDSGFYLCAWSPRQKLSSGNTIYFGEGSWLTVV.

V is TRBV29-1 and J is TRBJ2-1; D could derive from TRBD1 or TRBD2 (6 bases each). Trimming took off 3 bases at V and 1 base at J, with 16 bases between the two ends. Per the germline V gene, CDR1 is SQVTM and CDR2 is ANQGSEA. The CDR3 runs to 16 residues. The CDR3, as DNA: TGCAGCGTTGATCATCCGGGGGCCAATTCCTACAATGAGCAGTTCTTC. This sequence encodes CSVDHPGANSYNEQFF.

The chain uses TRBV7-9 and TRBJ2-7, with D perhaps matching TRBD1 or TRBD2 (5 bases each). Germline V gene lookup returns CDR1 SEHNR and CDR2 FQNEAQ (reference sequence). The CDR3 sequence is 15 residues long. V dropped 2 bases and J dropped 0 bases, with 11 bases sitting between them. The CDR3 is CASSLLGDLSYEQYF. CDR3 nucleotides: TGTGCCAGCAGCTTACTGGGGGACCTCTCCTACGAGCAGTACTTC.

V gene TRBV19 combines with J gene TRBJ1-2, with TRBD1 matching over 10 bases. The germline V gene has CDR1 LNHDA and CDR2 SQIVND (reference sequence). This CDR3 comprises 18 residues. Unmatched junction bases numbered 15, after V lost 5 bases and J lost 3 bases. CDR3 DNA: TGTGCCAGTAGTCTTCGGACAGGGGGTGCGCCGAACCACTATGGCTACACCTTC. Translated, it gives CASSLRTGGAPNHYGYTF.

V is TRBV6-5 and J is TRBJ2-3, with 9 bases fitting TRBD2. Trimming removed 6 bases from V and 7 bases from J; junction bases left unmatched: 8. Germline CDR1 reads MNHEY; CDR2 reads SVGAGI. The CDR3 covers 14 residues. CDR3 DNA sequence: TGTGCCAGCAGCCTGGGACTAGCAGAAAATACGCAGTATTTT. Translation gives CASSLGLAENTQYF.

The CDR3 coding sequence is TGTGCCATCAGAGACGGACAGGGTCCCTACGAGCAGTACTTC. Amino acids: CAIRDGQGPYEQYF. The chain links TRBV10-3 to TRBJ2-7; 8 bases map to TRBD1. CDR3 length equals 14 residues. Germline CDR1 and CDR2: ENHRY and SYGVKD. V trimming: 6 bases; J trimming: 2 bases; junction bases outside the gene matches: 6.

This sequence joins TRBV5-5 and TRBJ2-7; 7 bases agree with TRBD1. The CDR3 has 13 residues. V lost 4 bases and J lost 1; bases outside the gene matches: 2. CDR1 is SGHKS and CDR2 is YYEKEE in the germline V gene (reference sequence). The CDR3 loop reads CASSQGQSYEQYF. CDR3 DNA: TGTGCCAGCAGCCAGGGACAGTCCTACGAGCAGTACTTC.

The gene calls are TRBV10-3 and TRBJ1-5; weak D call: TRBD1 (5 bases). V dropped 4 bases and J dropped 5 bases, with 21 bases sitting between them. The CDR3 sequence is 17 residues long. Germline CDR1 is ENHRY and CDR2 is SYGVKD. The CDR3 protein is CAISVGEGTEGHQPQHF. In DNA form, the CDR3 reads TGTGCCATCAGTGTAGGGGAGGGGACTGAAGGACATCAGCCCCAGCATTTT.